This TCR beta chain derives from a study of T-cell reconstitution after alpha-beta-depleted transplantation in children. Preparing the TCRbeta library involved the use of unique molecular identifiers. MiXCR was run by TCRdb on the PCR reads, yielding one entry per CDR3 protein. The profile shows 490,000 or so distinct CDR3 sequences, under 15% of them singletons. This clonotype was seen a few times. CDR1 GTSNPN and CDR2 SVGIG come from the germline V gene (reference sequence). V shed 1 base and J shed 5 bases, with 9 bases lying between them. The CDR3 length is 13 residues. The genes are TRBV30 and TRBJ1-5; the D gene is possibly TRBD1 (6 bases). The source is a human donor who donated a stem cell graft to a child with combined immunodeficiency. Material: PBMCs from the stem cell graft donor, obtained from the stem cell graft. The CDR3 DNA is TGTGCCTGGAGTGCAGGGGCCGATCAGCCCCAGCATTTT. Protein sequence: CAWSAGADQPQHF.